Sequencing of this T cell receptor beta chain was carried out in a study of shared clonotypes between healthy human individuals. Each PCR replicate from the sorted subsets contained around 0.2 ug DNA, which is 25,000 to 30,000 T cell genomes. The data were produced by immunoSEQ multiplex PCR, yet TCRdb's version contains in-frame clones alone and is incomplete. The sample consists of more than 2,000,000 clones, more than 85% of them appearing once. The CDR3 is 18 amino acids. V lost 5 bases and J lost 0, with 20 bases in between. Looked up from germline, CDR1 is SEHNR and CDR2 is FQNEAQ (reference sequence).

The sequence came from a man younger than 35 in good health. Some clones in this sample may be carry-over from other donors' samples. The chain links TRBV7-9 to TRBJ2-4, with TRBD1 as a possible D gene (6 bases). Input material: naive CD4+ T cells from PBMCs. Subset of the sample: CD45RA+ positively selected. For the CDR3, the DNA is TGTGCCAGCAGCCTTCAGGAACACAGGGCCCTAGCCAAAAACATTCAGTACTTC. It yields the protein CASSLQEHRALAKNIQYF.